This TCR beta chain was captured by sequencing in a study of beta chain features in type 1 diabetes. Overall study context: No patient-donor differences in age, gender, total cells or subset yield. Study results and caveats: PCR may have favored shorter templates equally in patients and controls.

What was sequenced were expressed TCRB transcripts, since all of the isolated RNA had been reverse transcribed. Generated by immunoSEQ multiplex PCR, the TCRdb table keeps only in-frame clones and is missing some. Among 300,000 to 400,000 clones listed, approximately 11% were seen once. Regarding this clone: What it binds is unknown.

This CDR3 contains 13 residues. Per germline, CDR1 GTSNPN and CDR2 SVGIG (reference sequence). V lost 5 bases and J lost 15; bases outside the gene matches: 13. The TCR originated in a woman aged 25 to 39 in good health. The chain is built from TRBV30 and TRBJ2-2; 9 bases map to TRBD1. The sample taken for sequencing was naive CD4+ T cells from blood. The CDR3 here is CAWLQGAEGKLFF. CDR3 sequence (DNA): TGTGCCTGGCTACAGGGGGCAGAGGGGAAGTTGTTTTTT. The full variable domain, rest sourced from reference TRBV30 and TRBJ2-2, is SQTIHQWPATLVQPVGSPLSLECTVEGTSNPNLYWYRQAAGRGLQLLFYSVGIGQISSEVPQNLSASRPQDRQFILSSKKLLLSDSGFYLCAWLQGAEGKLFFGEGSRLTVL.